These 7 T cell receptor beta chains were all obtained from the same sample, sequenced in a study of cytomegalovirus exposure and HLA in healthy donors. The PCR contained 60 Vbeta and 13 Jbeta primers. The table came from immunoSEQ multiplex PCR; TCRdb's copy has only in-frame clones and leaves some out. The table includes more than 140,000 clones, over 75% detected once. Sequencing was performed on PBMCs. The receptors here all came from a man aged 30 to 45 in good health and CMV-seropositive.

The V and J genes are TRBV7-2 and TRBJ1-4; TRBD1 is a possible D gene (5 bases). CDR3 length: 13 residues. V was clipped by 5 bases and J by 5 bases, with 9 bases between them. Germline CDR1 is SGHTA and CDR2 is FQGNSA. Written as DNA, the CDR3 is TGTGCCAGCAGCAAGGGGCGCAATGAAAAACTGTTTTTT. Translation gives CASSKGRNEKLFF.

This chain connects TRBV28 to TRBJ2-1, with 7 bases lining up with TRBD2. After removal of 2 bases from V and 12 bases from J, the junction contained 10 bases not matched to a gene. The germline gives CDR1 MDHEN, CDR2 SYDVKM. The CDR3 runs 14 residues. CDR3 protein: CASSLVVAGAGQFF. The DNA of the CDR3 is TGTGCCAGCAGTTTAGTTGTGGCGGGAGCCGGGCAGTTCTTC. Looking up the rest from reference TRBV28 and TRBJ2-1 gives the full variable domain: DVKVTQSSRYLVKRTGEKVFLECVQDMDHENMFWYRQDPGLGLRLIYFSYDVKMKEKGDIPEGYSVSREKKERFSLILESASTNQTSMYLCASSLVVAGAGQFFGPGTRLTVL.

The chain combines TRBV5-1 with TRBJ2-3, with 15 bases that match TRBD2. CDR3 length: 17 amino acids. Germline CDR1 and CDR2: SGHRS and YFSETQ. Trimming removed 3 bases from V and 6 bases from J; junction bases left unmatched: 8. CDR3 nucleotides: TGCGCCAGCAGCTCGGCGGGACTAGCGGGAGGTCGGGATACGCAGTATTTT. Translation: CASSSAGLAGGRDTQYF.

The CDR3 DNA reads TGTGCCAGCAGTACGAAGGTCGGACAGAACGACCAAGAGACCCAGTACTTC. Amino acids: CASSTKVGQNDQETQYF. The chain links TRBV27 to TRBJ2-5, with D possibly being TRBD1 (6 bases). Germline V gene data show CDR1 as MNHEY and CDR2 as SMNVEV (reference sequence). V gave up 5 bases and J gave up 0 bases, with 19 bases separating them. The CDR3 is made up of 17 amino acids.

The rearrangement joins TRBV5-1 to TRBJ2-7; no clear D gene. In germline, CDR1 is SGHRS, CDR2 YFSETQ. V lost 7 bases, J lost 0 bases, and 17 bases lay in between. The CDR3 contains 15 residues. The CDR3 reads CASRWQVSSSYEQYF. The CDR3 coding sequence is TGCGCCAGCCGCTGGCAGGTTTCCAGCTCCTACGAGCAGTACTTC.

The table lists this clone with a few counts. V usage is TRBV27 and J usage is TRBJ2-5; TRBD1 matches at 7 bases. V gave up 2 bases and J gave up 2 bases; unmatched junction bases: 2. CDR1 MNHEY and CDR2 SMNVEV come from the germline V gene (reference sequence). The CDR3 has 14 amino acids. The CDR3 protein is CASSLQGVQETQYF. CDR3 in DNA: TGTGCCAGCAGTTTACAGGGGGTTCAAGAGACCCAGTACTTC.

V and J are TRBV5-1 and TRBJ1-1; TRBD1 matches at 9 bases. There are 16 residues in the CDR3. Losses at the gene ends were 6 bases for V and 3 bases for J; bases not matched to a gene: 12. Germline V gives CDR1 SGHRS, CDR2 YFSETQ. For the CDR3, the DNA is TGCGCCAGCACTAGGGGGACAGGGCATATGGACACTGAAGCTTTCTTT. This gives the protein CASTRGTGHMDTEAFF.